The 5 T cell receptor beta chains below come from one sample, sequenced in a study of shared clonotypes between healthy human individuals. TCRdb's table, derived via immunoSEQ multiplex PCR, lists solely in-frame clones and lacks some. The table shows some 490,000 clones, with over 70% occurring only once. Sequenced material: PBMCs. These receptors originate from a woman between 40 and 50 years old in good health. Some clones in this sample may be carry-over from other donors' samples.

About this clone itself: This likely came from a read error, as a far larger clone is one base away. This specimen includes other DNA sequences encoding the same CDR3. The chain combines TRBV30 with TRBJ1-2, with 7 positions matching TRBD1. CDR1 and CDR2 from the germline V gene are GTSNPN and SVGIG (reference sequence). The CDR3 has 16 amino acids. This chain's CDR3 is CAWSVNPQGTHYGYTF. For the CDR3, the DNA is TGTGCCTGGAGTGTCAACCCACAGGGGACTCACTATGGTTACACCTTC.

The table lists this clone with a few counts. The chain carries TRBV19 and TRBJ2-5; 9 nucleotides align to TRBD1. Per the germline V gene, CDR1 is LNHDA and CDR2 is SQIVND (reference sequence). This CDR3 is 16 amino acids long. Unmatched junction bases numbered 10, after V lost 3 bases and J lost 5 bases. The CDR3 region has the DNA TGTGCCAGTAGTATTAGTTGGACAGGGGTTACGGAGACCCAGTACTTC. Its translation: CASSISWTGVTETQYF.

The chain uses TRBV11-2 and TRBJ2-7, with 8 bases identical to TRBD2. Germline V gene sequence: CDR1 SGHAT, CDR2 FQNNGV. The CDR3 contains 15 residues. The junction had 9 bases not matched to a gene; V was cut back by 6 bases and J by 2 bases. The CDR3 spells CASSISGIAPYEQYF. The CDR3 DNA follows: TGTGCCAGCAGTATTAGCGGGATCGCTCCCTACGAGCAGTACTTC. The full variable domain, its missing parts supplied by reference TRBV11-2 and TRBJ2-7, is EAGVAQSPRYKIIEKRQSVAFWCNPISGHATLYWYQQILGQGPKLLIQFQNNGVVDDSQLPKDRFSAERLKGVDSTLKIQPAKLEDSAVYLCASSISGIAPYEQYFGPGTRLTVT.

V and J are TRBV28 and TRBJ2-7; TRBD1 matches 7 bases. V gave up 5 bases and J gave up 7 bases; unmatched junction bases: 5. The CDR3 covers 12 residues. CDR1 MDHEN and CDR2 SYDVKM come from the germline V gene. The CDR3 region has the DNA TGTGCCAGCAGTCAAGGACAGGTTGAGCAGTACTTC. Amino acids: CASSQGQVEQYF.

The chain recombines TRBV29-1 with TRBJ2-1; D is unresolved. V shed 3 bases and J shed 10 bases, with 7 bases lying between them. Germline values: CDR1 SQVTM, CDR2 ANQGSEA. The CDR3 has 10 amino acids. The CDR3 region is CSVDRAEQFF. The CDR3 nucleotides read TGCAGCGTTGATCGGGCAGAGCAGTTCTTC.